Shown below are 21 T cell receptor beta chains from a single sample sequenced in a study of shared clonotypes between healthy human individuals. Selected positively for CCR7 and CD45RO-negative, naive CD8 cells excluded terminally differentiated effector memory CD45RA+ cells. Assay: immunoSEQ multiplex PCR; the TCRdb copy retains only in-frame clones and omits some. The sample holds hundreds of thousands of clones, approximately 96% seen once. Sequencing was carried out using naive CD8+ T cells sorted from blood. Receptors were obtained from a woman aged 30 to 39 in good health.

This chain connects TRBV19 to TRBJ2-2, with a possible D match to TRBD1 (6 bases). The V and J ends lost 7 bases and 5 bases respectively, with 11 bases between them. Germline lookup yields CDR1 LNHDA and CDR2 SQIVND (reference sequence). The CDR3 spans 13 residues. The CDR3 nucleotides are TGTGCCAGTATCAACGGACAGACCGGGGAGCTGTTTTTT. Protein product: CASINGQTGELFF. Full variable domain (remainder filled in from reference TRBV19 and TRBJ2-2): DGGITQSPKYLFRKEGQNVTLSCEQNLNHDAMYWYRQDPGQGLRLIYYSQIVNDFQKGDIAEGYSVSREKKESFPLTVTSAQKNPTAFYLCASINGQTGELFFGEGSRLTVL.

Points on this clone: Other DNA sequences of this sample code for an identical CDR3. This chain connects TRBV7-9 to TRBJ2-7; the D is unclear. This CDR3 is 12 amino acids long. V was trimmed by 6 bases and J by 0 bases, leaving 6 bases between them. CDR1 is SEHNR, CDR2 FQNEAQ, per germline (reference sequence). The CDR3 bases are TGTGCCAGCAGTTTCGACTCCTACGAGCAGTACTTC. This sequence encodes CASSFDSYEQYF.

The chain employs TRBV27 and TRBJ1-5; no definite D call. The CDR3 extends over 13 amino acids. Trimming removed 3 bases at V and 6 bases at J, with 9 bases between. Germline V gene sequence: CDR1 MNHEY, CDR2 SMNVEV (reference sequence). DNA of the CDR3: TGTGCCAGCAGTTTCGGTAGCGGTCAGCCCCAGCATTTT. It translates to CASSFGSGQPQHF.

The CDR3 DNA reads TGTGCCAGCAGCTTAGGGTCCCGGTCCACAGATACGCAGTATTTT. As protein: CASSLGSRSTDTQYF. The V and J genes are TRBV7-9 and TRBJ2-3, with D unclear. CDR1 and CDR2 (germline): SEHNR, FQNEAQ (reference sequence). The CDR3 extends over 15 amino acids. V was trimmed by 1 base and J by 2 bases, leaving 10 bases between them. Drawing the rest from reference TRBV7-9 and TRBJ2-3, the complete variable domain is DTGVSQNPRHKITKRGQNVTFRCDPISEHNRLYWYRQTLGQGPEFLTYFQNEAQLEKSRLLSDRFSAERPKGSFSTLEIQRTEQGDSAMYLCASSLGSRSTDTQYFGPGTRLTVL.

This chain connects TRBV13 to TRBJ2-7; D possibly corresponds to TRBD2 (5 bases). V dropped 5 bases and J dropped 2 bases, with 7 bases sitting between them. Germline V gene lookup returns CDR1 PRHDT and CDR2 FYEKMQ (reference sequence). The CDR3 consists of 12 residues. CDR3 DNA sequence: TGTGCCAGCAGCCACGGGGCCTACGAGCAGTACTTC. As protein: CASSHGAYEQYF.

The chain recombines TRBV27 with TRBJ2-7; 7 bases agree with TRBD1. The germline V gene has CDR1 MNHEY and CDR2 SMNVEV (reference sequence). V was clipped by 5 bases and J by 3 bases; unmatched bases: 13. The CDR3 length is 16 residues. As DNA, the CDR3 is TGTGCCAGCAGTCCAAGCCAGGGACAGATAGTCTACGAGCAGTACTTC. This gives the protein CASSPSQGQIVYEQYF.

In nucleotides, the CDR3 is TGTGCCAGCAGTTTAGTATTCAGGGGGCGGTTCGAGCAGTACTTC. It encodes CASSLVFRGRFEQYF. The rearrangement uses TRBV27 and TRBJ2-7, with 8 bases that match TRBD1. CDR3 length: 15 residues. V dropped 2 bases and J dropped 6; count of bases not matched to a gene: 9. Per germline, CDR1 MNHEY and CDR2 SMNVEV (reference sequence).

CDR3 loop: CASSSRTRRETQYF. CDR3 in DNA: TGTGCCAGCAGCAGTCGGACTAGGCGAGAGACCCAGTACTTC. The rearrangement links TRBV13 to TRBJ2-5; 7 bases agree with TRBD2. Trimming took 5 bases from V and 4 from J; bases not matched to a gene: 7. This CDR3 has 14 residues. Germline V gene data show CDR1 as PRHDT and CDR2 as FYEKMQ (reference sequence).

This chain connects TRBV7-9 to TRBJ2-7; 7 bases agree with TRBD1. This CDR3 has 15 amino acids. Germline V gene data show CDR1 as SEHNR and CDR2 as FQNEAQ (reference sequence). With V trimmed by 5 bases and J by 4 bases, 11 bases remained unmatched. The CDR3 sequence is CASSVTTGPLYEQYF. CDR3 DNA sequence: TGTGCCAGCAGCGTCACGACAGGGCCTTTATACGAGCAGTACTTC.

The chain recombines TRBV28 with TRBJ2-1; 9 bases map to TRBD2. Per germline, CDR1 MDHEN and CDR2 SYDVKM. The CDR3 consists of 17 residues. V shed 5 bases and J 10 bases; nucleotides not matched to a gene: 18. CDR3 sequence reads: CASSPRLEREALGEQFF. Written as DNA, the CDR3 is TGTGCCAGCAGTCCCCGACTGGAGCGGGAGGCCCTAGGGGAGCAGTTCTTC.

This clone was detected only a few times. The rearrangement joins TRBV11-2 to TRBJ2-7, with D possibly matching TRBD1 (6 bases). This CDR3 has 14 amino acids. V was trimmed by 6 bases and J by 1 base, leaving 13 bases between them. Germline lookup yields CDR1 SGHAT and CDR2 FQNNGV. The CDR3 DNA is TGTGCCAGCAGTTTCTTTAGGGGGTCCTACGAGCAGTACTTC. This translates into CASSFFRGSYEQYF.

The chain links TRBV19 to TRBJ1-5, with D perhaps TRBD1 (5 bases). This CDR3 has 12 residues. V gave up 9 bases and J gave up 4 bases, with 10 bases separating them. Germline CDR1 reads LNHDA; CDR2 reads SQIVND (reference sequence). DNA for the CDR3: TGTGCCAGCTGGGACGGGAATCAGCCCCAGCATTTT. Translated, it gives CASWDGNQPQHF.

CDR3 loop: CASTTAGQGPEAFF. The CDR3 DNA follows: TGTGCCAGCACCACAGCCGGACAGGGGCCTGAAGCTTTCTTT. The genes are TRBV6-6 and TRBJ1-1; 9 bases match TRBD1. The junction had 9 bases not matched to a gene; V was cut back by 7 bases and J by 6 bases. CDR3 length: 14 amino acids. From germline, CDR1 is MNHNY and CDR2 SVGAGI (reference sequence).

The rearrangement links TRBV29-1 to TRBJ2-2; 8 nucleotides line up with TRBD2. V trimming: 1 base; J trimming: 4 bases; junction bases outside the gene matches: 5. The CDR3 extends over 15 amino acids. Germline CDR1 SQVTM, CDR2 ANQGSEA. CDR3: CSVEVPTSATGELFF. CDR3 coding DNA: TGCAGCGTTGAAGTTCCGACTAGCGCCACCGGGGAGCTGTTTTTT.

This sequence joins TRBV4-1 and TRBJ1-3; D is unclear. CDR1 is MGHRA, CDR2 YSYEKL, per germline. Trimming removed 0 bases at V and 5 bases at J, with 11 bases between. The CDR3 consists of 15 residues. The CDR3 protein is CASSQEVPTRNTIYF. The CDR3 DNA reads as TGCGCCAGCAGCCAAGAGGTCCCCACAAGAAACACCATATATTTT.

This clone came up once. This sample includes further DNA sequences coding for the same CDR3. The chain uses TRBV7-8 and TRBJ2-7; D not certain. The CDR3 has 12 residues. Trimming left V 5 bases short and J 0 bases short, with 5 bases between. CDR1 SGHVS and CDR2 FQNEAQ come from the germline V gene. The CDR3 loop is CASSPSSYEQYF. In DNA, the CDR3 is TGTGCCAGCAGCCCGAGCTCCTACGAGCAGTACTTC.

The rearrangement uses TRBV28 and TRBJ2-7; TRBD2 matches at 9 bases. The CDR3 totals 14 residues. Germline loops: CDR1 MDHEN, CDR2 SYDVKM. Losses at the gene ends were 5 bases for V and 6 bases for J; bases not matched to a gene: 8. In nucleotides, the CDR3 is TGTGCCAGCAGTCCTAGCGGGACTCGTGGCGAGCAGTACTTC. It codes for CASSPSGTRGEQYF.

This clone has a handful of counts. The gene calls are TRBV14 and TRBJ1-1; unclear D gene. The CDR3 length is 15 residues. Germline V gives CDR1 SGHDN, CDR2 FVKESK. Deletions cut 0 bases from V and 4 bases from J, with 12 bases between. This chain's CDR3 is CASSQDFIPSTEAFF. The CDR3 coding sequence is TGTGCCAGCAGCCAAGATTTTATCCCGAGCACTGAAGCTTTCTTT.

The chain carries TRBV6-5 and TRBJ1-1; TRBD1 is a possible D gene (5 bases). The CDR3 runs to 13 residues. CDR1 and CDR2 from the germline V gene are MNHEY and SVGAGI. V was trimmed by 3 bases and J by 5 bases, leaving 10 bases between them. The CDR3 region has the DNA TGTGCCAGCAGTTATGGGGGAACAACTGAAGCTTTCTTT. It translates to CASSYGGTTEAFF.

A note on this clone: Different DNA sequences within this sample yield the same CDR3. The chain links TRBV7-8 to TRBJ2-7; the match to TRBD2 covers 12 bases. Germline V gene data show CDR1 as SGHVS and CDR2 as FQNEAQ. The V gene end was trimmed by 3 bases and the J gene end by 4 bases; junction bases not matched to a gene: 1. This CDR3 is 14 amino acids long. CDR3 region: CASSLGLAGYEQYF. CDR3 DNA: TGTGCCAGCAGCTTGGGACTAGCGGGTTACGAGCAGTACTTC. Full variable domain (remainder filled in from reference TRBV7-8 and TRBJ2-7): GAGVSQSPRYKVAKRGQDVALRCDPISGHVSLFWYQQALGQGPEFLTYFQNEAQLDKSGLPSDRFFAERPEGSVSTLKIQRTQQEDSAVYLCASSLGLAGYEQYFGPGTRLTVT.

CDR3 in amino acids: CASSDDWGEGSEQYF. CDR3 nucleotides: TGTGCCAGCAGTGATGATTGGGGGGAAGGCTCCGAGCAGTACTTC. The chain couples TRBV2 to TRBJ2-7, with D possibly being TRBD2 (6 bases). Germline V lookup: CDR1 SNHLY, CDR2 FYNNEI. The CDR3 runs 15 residues. The V and J ends lost 3 bases and 6 bases respectively, with 18 bases between them.